This TCR beta chain was identified during a study of blood T cell repertoires in COVID-19. Study in general: Some COVID-19 samples were acute and others convalescent; all came from the United States, Italy and Spain.

In assigning cohorts, the study relied on participant-reported clinical history. The protocol was immunoSEQ multiplex PCR, while the TCRdb copy is restricted to in-frame clones and leaves out a portion. Found here are around 170,000 clones, roughly 82% of them singletons; the top ten hold over 7.5%. This clone was found once. The sequence came from a woman aged 25 to 39 who had recovered from COVID-19. Source material: PBMCs or T cells enriched from blood (not recorded which).

The CDR3 loop reads CASSVGPGFSETQYF. CDR3 DNA: TGTGCCAGCAGCGTAGGCCCCGGGTTTTCGGAGACCCAGTACTTC. The chain couples TRBV9 to TRBJ2-5; D is undetermined. The V and J ends lost 0 bases and 5 bases respectively, with 14 bases between them. This CDR3 region has 15 residues. The germline V gene has CDR1 SGDLS and CDR2 YYNGEE.